These 2 T cell receptor beta chains came from one sample sequenced in a study of blood T cell repertoires in COVID-19 (TCRdb year 2020). The library was generated by the immunoSEQ multiplex PCR assay. This is the immuneACCESS table as TCRdb keeps it, with only in-frame sequences that have V and J called. A part of the clones is gone; compared with another copy, unresolved V genes explain less than half, and the rest is unexplained. For this sample the table gives 150,000 to 200,000 clones, of which roughly 86% were detected only once. The ten top clones hold approximately 2.7% of the sample. The sample was peripheral blood. The receptors were sampled from a middle-aged man with active or convalescent COVID-19.

V usage is TRBV28 and J usage is TRBJ2-2, with a possible D match to TRBD1 (5 bases). Germline V CDR1 and CDR2: MDHEN, SYDVKM. CDR3 length: 18 amino acids. V dropped 3 bases and J dropped 1 base, with 18 bases sitting between them. CDR3 nucleotides: TGTGCCAGCAGTTTGGGTCAGCTGGGGCCGGTGAACACCGGGGAGCTGTTTTTT. Encoded protein: CASSLGQLGPVNTGELFF.

V usage is TRBV15 and J usage is TRBJ2-7; 9 bases are shared with TRBD2. The CDR3 loop spans 18 amino acids. The germline V gene has CDR1 LNHNV and CDR2 YYDKDF (reference sequence). V lost 1 base to trimming and J lost 6 bases; unmatched junction nucleotides: 16. The CDR3 region is CATSRGGGLSGGRGEQYF. The CDR3 region has the DNA TGTGCCACCAGCAGAGGAGGAGGGCTTAGCGGGGGCAGGGGCGAGCAGTACTTC.